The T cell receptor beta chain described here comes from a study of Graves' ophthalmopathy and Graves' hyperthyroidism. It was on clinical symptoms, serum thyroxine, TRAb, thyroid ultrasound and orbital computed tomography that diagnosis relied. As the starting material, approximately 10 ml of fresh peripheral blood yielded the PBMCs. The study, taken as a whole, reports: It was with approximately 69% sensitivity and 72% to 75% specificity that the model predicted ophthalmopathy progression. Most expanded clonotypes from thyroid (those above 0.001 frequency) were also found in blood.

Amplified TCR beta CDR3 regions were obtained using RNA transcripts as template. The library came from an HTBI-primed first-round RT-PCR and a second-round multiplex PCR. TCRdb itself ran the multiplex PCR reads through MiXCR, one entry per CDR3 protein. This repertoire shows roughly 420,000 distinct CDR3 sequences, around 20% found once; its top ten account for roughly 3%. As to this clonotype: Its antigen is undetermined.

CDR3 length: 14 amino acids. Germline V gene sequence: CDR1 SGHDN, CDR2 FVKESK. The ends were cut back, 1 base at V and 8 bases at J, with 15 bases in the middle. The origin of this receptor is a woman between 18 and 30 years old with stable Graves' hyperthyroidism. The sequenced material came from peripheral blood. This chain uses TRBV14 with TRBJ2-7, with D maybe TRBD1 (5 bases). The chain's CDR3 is CASSQAWGRVKQYF. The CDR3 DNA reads TGTGCCAGCAGCCAAGCTTGGGGCAGGGTGAAGCAGTACTTC. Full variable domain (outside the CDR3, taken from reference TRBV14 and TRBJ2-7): EAGVTQFPSHSVIEKGQTVTLRCDPISGHDNLYWYRRVMGKEIKFLLHFVKESKQDESGMPNNRFLAERTGGTYSTLKVQPAELEDSGVYFCASSQAWGRVKQYFGPGTRLTVT.